This TCR beta chain was observed in a study of cytomegalovirus exposure and HLA in healthy donors. Study results and caveats: In a later analysis, TCR beta V- and J-gene trimming showed a link to a missense DCLRE1C variant.

Participants comprised healthy donors of bone marrow. As concerns this clone: Its matching antigen is unknown.

CDR3 length: 14 residues. Germline V lookup: CDR1 MNHNS, CDR2 SASEGT. V was cut by 3 bases and J by 4 bases, with 12 bases left in between. Primers included in the PCR were 60 Vbeta and 13 Jbeta primers. Assay used: immunoSEQ multiplex PCR; TCRdb lists only in-frame clones, some missing. This repertoire shows 95,000 to 100,000 clones, under 80% found once; its top ten account for about 2%. The chain is built from TRBV6-1 and TRBJ2-5; tentative D call: TRBD2 (6 bases). The TCR was taken from a man in his forties in good health and CMV-seronegative. The specimen sequenced was PBMCs. Here the CDR3 reads CASSEGLSGETQYF. Here the CDR3 DNA reads TGTGCCAGCAGTGAGGGACTGAGCGGAGAGACCCAGTACTTC.